The 3 T cell receptor beta chains below come from one sample, sequenced in a study of OX40 agonist ivuxolimab in advanced cancers. TCRdb's copy holds only in-frame clones and misses some; the assay was immunoSEQ multiplex PCR. The table records about 38,000 clones, 89% of them present only once. The source was CD4+ or CD8+ T cells sorted from blood, collected in a trial of the OX40 agonist ivuxolimab. These receptors were obtained from an adult with an advanced solid tumor such as melanoma, head and neck, liver or kidney cancer.

By sample share, this clone is medium-sized. Other DNA variants within this sample encode the same CDR3. The chain carries TRBV4-3 and TRBJ2-2; TRBD1 matches 7 bases. Germline V gene data show CDR1 as LGHNA and CDR2 as YSLEER. The trim removed 0 bases at V and 0 bases at J, leaving 1 base unmatched. The CDR3 runs 16 residues. CDR3 in DNA: TGCGCCAGCAGCCAAGAAGGGGGCGCGAACACCGGGGAGCTGTTTTTT. Translating it yields CASSQEGGANTGELFF.

The chain has TRBV11-1 and TRBJ2-5; weak D call: TRBD1 (7 bases). Per germline, CDR1 SGHAT and CDR2 FQDESV (reference sequence). CDR3 length: 17 residues. The germline V and J ends were trimmed by 5 bases and 1 base, with 20 bases remaining between them. CDR3 DNA sequence: TGTGCCAGCAGCCATGGACAGGCGGGAACCCTCCAAGAGACCCAGTACTTC. Translation gives CASSHGQAGTLQETQYF. The full variable domain, in which reference TRBV11-1 and TRBJ2-5 provide the parts outside the CDR3, is EAEVAQSPRYKITEKSQAVAFWCDPISGHATLYWYRQILGQGPELLVQFQDESVVDDSQLPKDRFSAERLKGVDSTLKIQPAELGDSAMYLCASSHGQAGTLQETQYFGPGTRLLVL.

The J gene is TRBJ1-5, the V gene TRBV7-9; D is unresolved. This CDR3 has 14 residues. V shed 5 bases and J shed 7 bases, with 15 bases lying between them. Germline V gene sequence: CDR1 SEHNR, CDR2 FQNEAQ (reference sequence). The CDR3 loop reads CASSPRTSVQPQHF. CDR3 coding DNA: TGTGCCAGCAGCCCACGGACGTCCGTACAGCCCCAGCATTTT.